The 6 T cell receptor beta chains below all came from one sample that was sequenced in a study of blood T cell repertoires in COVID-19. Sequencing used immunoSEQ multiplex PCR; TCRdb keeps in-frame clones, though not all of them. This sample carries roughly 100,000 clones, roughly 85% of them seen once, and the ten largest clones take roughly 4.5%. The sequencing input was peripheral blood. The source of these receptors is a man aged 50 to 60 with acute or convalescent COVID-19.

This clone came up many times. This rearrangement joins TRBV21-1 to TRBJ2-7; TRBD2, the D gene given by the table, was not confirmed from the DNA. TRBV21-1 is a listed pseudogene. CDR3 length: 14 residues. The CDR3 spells CASSKEEGSGEQYF. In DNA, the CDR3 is TGTGCCAGCAGCAAAGAGGAGGGGTCGGGAGAGCAGTACTTC.

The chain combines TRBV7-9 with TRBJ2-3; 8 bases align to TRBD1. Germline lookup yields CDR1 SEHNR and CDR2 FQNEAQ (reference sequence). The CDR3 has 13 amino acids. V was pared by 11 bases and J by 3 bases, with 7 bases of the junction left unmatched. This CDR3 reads CAGGRTGTDTQYF. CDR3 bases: TGTGCCGGGGGGAGGACAGGGACAGATACGCAGTATTTT.

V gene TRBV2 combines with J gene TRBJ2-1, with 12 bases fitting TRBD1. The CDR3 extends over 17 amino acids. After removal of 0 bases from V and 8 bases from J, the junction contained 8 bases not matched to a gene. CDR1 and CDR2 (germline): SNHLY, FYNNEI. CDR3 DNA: TGTGCCAGCAGTGAAGCATCTTCTGGGACAGGGGGCTATGAGCAGTTCTTC. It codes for CASSEASSGTGGYEQFF.

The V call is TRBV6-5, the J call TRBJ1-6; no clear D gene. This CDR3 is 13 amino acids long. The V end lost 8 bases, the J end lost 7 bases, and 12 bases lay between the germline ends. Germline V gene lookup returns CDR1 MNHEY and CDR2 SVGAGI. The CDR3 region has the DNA TGTGCCAGCCGAGTTACGGTAAATTCACCCCTCCACTTT. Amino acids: CASRVTVNSPLHF.

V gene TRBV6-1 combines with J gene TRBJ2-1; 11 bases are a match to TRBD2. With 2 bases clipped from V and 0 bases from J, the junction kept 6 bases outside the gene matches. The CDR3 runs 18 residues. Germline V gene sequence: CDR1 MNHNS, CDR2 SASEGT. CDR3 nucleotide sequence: TGTGCCAGCAGTGAACGTACCGGGACTAGCGGCTCCTACAATGAGCAGTTCTTC. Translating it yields CASSERTGTSGSYNEQFF.

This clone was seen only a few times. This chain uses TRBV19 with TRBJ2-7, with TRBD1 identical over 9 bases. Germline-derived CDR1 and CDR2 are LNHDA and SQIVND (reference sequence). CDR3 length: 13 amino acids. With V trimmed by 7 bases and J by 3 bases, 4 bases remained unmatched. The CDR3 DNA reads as TGTGCCAGTACTCCGACAGGGGGCTACGAGCAGTACTTC. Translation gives CASTPTGGYEQYF.